This entry lists 2 T cell receptor beta chains sequenced from one sample in a study of blood T cell repertoires in COVID-19. Libraries were prepared by immunoSEQ multiplex PCR; TCRdb keeps only in-frame clonotypes and omits some of them. The sample has 30,000 to 40,000 clones, approximately 88% seen once. Sequenced material: peripheral blood. All receptors come from a human donor in a cohort sampled during active COVID-19.

This chain joins TRBV4-3 and TRBJ1-6; D unresolved. This CDR3 contains 13 residues. Per germline, CDR1 LGHNA and CDR2 YSLEER. V was shortened by 0 bases and J by 7 bases, with 4 bases between the two germline ends. CDR3 loop: CASSQEQNSPLHF. In nucleotides, the CDR3 is TGCGCCAGCAGCCAAGAACAGAATTCACCCCTCCACTTT.

The V gene is TRBV9, the J gene TRBJ2-5, with a tentative D call TRBD1 (5 bases). This CDR3 is 15 amino acids long. The germline V and J ends were trimmed by 1 base and 2 bases, with 12 bases remaining between them. The germline V gene encodes CDR1 SGDLS and CDR2 YYNGEE. Here the CDR3 reads CASSVTGIGQETQYF. The CDR3 DNA sequence: TGTGCCAGCAGCGTAACAGGTATAGGACAAGAGACCCAGTACTTC.